A selection of T cell receptor beta chains follows, all from one sample in a study of T-cell memory formation after mild COVID-19. TCRdb fed the 5' RACE reads into MiXCR, producing one record per CDR3 protein. The profile covers hundreds of thousands of distinct CDR3 sequences, with less than 25% appearing a single time and about 8.4% taken by the ten largest. The sequencing sample was made of PBMCs or a T cell subset sorted from them (not recorded which). These receptors all stem from an adult woman who had mild COVID-19 (a few samples of this study predate the infection). Cell type and time point are not known. CDR3s include the opening cysteine and the closing phenylalanine or tryptophan. D genes are given only for firm matches. Size values are once, few and many counts, or a class for expanded clones, and some rows have none.

>TRBD1|TRBJ2-1|15|TRBV5-1|NA
TGCGCCAGCAGCTTGGTGGGACAGGGGTACAATGAGCAGTTCTTC
CASSLVGQGYNEQFF
>NA|TRBJ2-3|18|TRBV5-1|NA
TGCGCCAGCAGCTACCCTCCTTTGAGGGGGGGAGGCACAGATACGCAGTATTTT
CASSYPPLRGGGTDTQYF
>NA|TRBJ1-2|13|TRBV6-2/TRBV6-3|few
TGTGCCAGCAGTTACGGGAGTCACTATGGCTACACCTTC
CASSYGSHYGYTF
>NA|TRBJ2-5|15|TRBV6-6|few
TGTGCCAGCAGTTACCTACGAAGGGAACAAGAGACCCAGTACTTC
CASSYLRREQETQYF
>NA|TRBJ2-2|14|TRBV9|NA
TGTGCCAGCTTTTTGCGGAGGAACACCGGGGAGCTGTTTTTT
CASFLRRNTGELFF
>NA|TRBJ2-1|15|TRBV3-1|NA
TGTGCCAGCAGCCAAGTCCCCCCCCCAACGGGGGAGCAGTTCTTC
CASSQVPPPTGEQFF
>TRBD2|TRBJ2-3|16|TRBV15|few
TGTGCCACCAGCAGAGAATGGGGGGGAGGTACAGATACGCAGTATTTT
CATSREWGGGTDTQYF
>TRBD2|TRBJ2-7|14|TRBV12-3/TRBV12-4|NA
TGTGCCAGCAGCCCCTTAGAGCGGGGGTTCCAGCAGTACTTC
CASSPLERGFQQYF
>NA|TRBJ2-3|17|TRBV4-3|NA
TGCGCCAGCAGCCAAGATAAAAGGTCCTGGGGCACAGATACGCAGTATTTT
CASSQDKRSWGTDTQYF
>TRBD1|TRBJ1-2|14|TRBV4-1|NA
TGCGCCAGCAGCCAAGGGGCAGGGGGCACTGGCTACACCTTC
CASSQGAGGTGYTF
>NA|TRBJ2-2|14|TRBV29-1|NA
TGCAGCGTTGAACAGGGCGAAATGGCCGGGGAGCTGTTTTTT
CSVEQGEMAGELFF
>TRBD1|TRBJ2-1|14|TRBV24-1|NA
TGTGCCTCCTCCCCCGGGGACAGGGATGATGAGCAGTTCTTC
CASSPGDRDDEQFF
>TRBD1|TRBJ1-1|15|TRBV29-1|NA
TGCAGCGTTTGGGACAGGCCCTTGATGAACACTGAAGCTTTCTTT
CSVWDRPLMNTEAFF
>TRBD2|TRBJ2-2|17|TRBV7-3|NA
TGTGCCAGCAGCTCGCCCGGGACTAGCGGTAACACCGGGGAGCTGTTTTTT
CASSSPGTSGNTGELFF
>NA|TRBJ1-2|15|TRBV5-5|NA
TGTGCCAGCAGCCTAAGGGGGACGGTAAACTATGGCTACACCTTC
CASSLRGTVNYGYTF
>NA|TRBJ2-1|15|TRBV28|NA
TGTGCCAGCAGTTTTGGTGAAGGCTTCTACAATGAGCAGTTCTTC
CASSFGEGFYNEQFF
>TRBD1|TRBJ2-5|16|TRBV5-1|few
TGCGCCAGCAGCCTGAGACGGACAGGGACGGGGGAGACCCAGTACTTC
CASSLRRTGTGETQYF
>NA|TRBJ2-1|15|TRBV5-1|NA
TGCGCCAGCAGCCCAGGACTTATCTCCTACAATGAGCAGTTCTTC
CASSPGLISYNEQFF
>NA|TRBJ1-1|13|TRBV7-3|NA
TGTGCCAGCAGCCTCGGGACCGCCGAGGGGGCTTTCTTT
CASSLGTAEGAFF
>NA|TRBJ2-2|15|TRBV7-9|NA
TGTGCCAGCAGCCCCATGGACGGCAACACCGGGGAGCTGTTTTTT
CASSPMDGNTGELFF
>NA|TRBJ1-1|13|TRBV12-3/TRBV12-4|many
TGTGCCAGCAGTTTGGGGGAGAACACTGAAGCTTTCTTT
CASSLGENTEAFF
>TRBD2|TRBJ2-4|16|TRBV3-1|few
TGTGCCAGCAGCCAGGGGGGGAAAGCCCTTAGGAACATTCAGTACTTC
CASSQGGKALRNIQYF
>NA|TRBJ1-2|12|TRBV9|few
TGTGCCAGCAGCGTAACAGGGCATGGCTACACCTTC
CASSVTGHGYTF
>NA|TRBJ2-6|16|TRBV5-6|NA
TGTGCCAGCAGCTTGGCCTCAGGCCCTGGGGCCAACGTCCTGACTTTC
CASSLASGPGANVLTF
>NA|TRBJ2-1|15|TRBV20-1|many
TGCAGTGCTAGGTCAAATAACCAACGCAACAATGAGCAGTTCTTC
CSARSNNQRNNEQFF
>NA|TRBJ2-3|15|TRBV7-9|NA
TGTGCCAGCAGCTTGGCTGACCCCCCCACAGATACGCAGTATTTT
CASSLADPPTDTQYF